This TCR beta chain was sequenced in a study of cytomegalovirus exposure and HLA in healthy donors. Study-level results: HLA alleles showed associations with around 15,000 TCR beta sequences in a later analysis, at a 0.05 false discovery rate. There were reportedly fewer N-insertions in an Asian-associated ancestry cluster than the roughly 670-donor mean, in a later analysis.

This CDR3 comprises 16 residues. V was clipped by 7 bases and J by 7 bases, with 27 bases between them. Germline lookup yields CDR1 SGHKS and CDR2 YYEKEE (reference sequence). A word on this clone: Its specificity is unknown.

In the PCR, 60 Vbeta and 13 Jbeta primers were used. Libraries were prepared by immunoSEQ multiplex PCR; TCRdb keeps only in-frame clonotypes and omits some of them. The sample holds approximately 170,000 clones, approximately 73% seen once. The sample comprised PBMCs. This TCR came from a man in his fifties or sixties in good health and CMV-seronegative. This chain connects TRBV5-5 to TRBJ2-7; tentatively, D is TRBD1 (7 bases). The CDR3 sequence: CASEERDRDSKREQYF. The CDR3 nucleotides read TGTGCCAGCGAAGAACGAGACAGGGACTCCAAGAGGGAGCAGTACTTC.